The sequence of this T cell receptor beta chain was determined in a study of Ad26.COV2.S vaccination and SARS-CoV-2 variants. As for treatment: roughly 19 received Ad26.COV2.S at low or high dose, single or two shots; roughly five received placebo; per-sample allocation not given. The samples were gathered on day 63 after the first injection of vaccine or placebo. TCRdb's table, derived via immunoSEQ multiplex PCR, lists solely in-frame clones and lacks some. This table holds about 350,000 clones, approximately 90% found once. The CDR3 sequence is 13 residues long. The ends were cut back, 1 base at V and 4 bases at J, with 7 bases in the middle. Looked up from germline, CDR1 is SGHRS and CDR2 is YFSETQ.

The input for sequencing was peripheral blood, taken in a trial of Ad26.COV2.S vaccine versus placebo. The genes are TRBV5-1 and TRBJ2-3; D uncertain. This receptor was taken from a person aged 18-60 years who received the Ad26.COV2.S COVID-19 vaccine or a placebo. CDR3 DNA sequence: TGCGCCAGCAGCTTGACAGTTTCAGATACGCAGTATTTT. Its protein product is CASSLTVSDTQYF.